The sequence of this T cell receptor beta chain was determined in a study of patients and donors after allogeneic stem cell transplantation. The V gene's germline CDR1 is DFQATT and CDR2 SNEGSKA (reference sequence). Trimming shortened V by 1 base and J by 3 bases, and 10 bases separated the two germline ends. This CDR3 has 14 amino acids. TCRdb re-called the RT-PCR reads with MiXCR, one entry per CDR3 protein. The table shows about 110,000 distinct CDR3 sequences, with over 30% occurring only once. The chain has TRBV20-1 and TRBJ1-5, with D hard to call. This receptor was taken from a human donor who was either an allogeneic HSCT recipient or a stem cell or donor lymphocyte infusion donor (not recorded which). It is not recorded whose cells these are; they may come from a transplant donor. Sequencing was done on a sample of blood, either unsorted or a sorted T cell fraction (not recorded which). The CDR3 region has the DNA TGCAGTGCTAGAGGCGGGGTGTACAATCAGCCCCAGCATTTT. Protein product: CSARGGVYNQPQHF.